The entry below gives a single T cell receptor beta chain sequence along with its context. The data stem from a study of cytomegalovirus exposure and HLA in healthy donors. This CDR3 region has 16 residues. V shed 5 bases, J shed 2 bases, and the junction held 10 bases outside the gene matches. Per germline, CDR1 SGHTA and CDR2 FQGTGA. 60 Vbeta and 13 Jbeta primers were used in PCR. Method: immunoSEQ multiplex PCR; TCRdb's copy keeps in-frame clones and lacks some. The sample carries tens of thousands of clones, over 60% recorded once. The clonotype originates from a man aged 55 to 70 in good health and CMV-seronegative. The chain combines TRBV7-3 with TRBJ2-3; 7 bases align to TRBD1. The sequenced sample consisted of PBMCs. CDR3 amino acids: CASSPQTGPPTDTQYF. The CDR3 coding sequence is TGTGCCAGCAGCCCACAGACAGGGCCCCCCACAGATACGCAGTATTTT. The full variable domain, its missing parts supplied by reference TRBV7-3 and TRBJ2-3, is GAGVSQTPSNKVTEKGKYVELRCDPISGHTALYWYRQSLGQGPEFLIYFQGTGAADDSGLPNDRFFAVRPEGSVSTLKIQRTERGDSAVYLCASSPQTGPPTDTQYFGPGTRLTVL.